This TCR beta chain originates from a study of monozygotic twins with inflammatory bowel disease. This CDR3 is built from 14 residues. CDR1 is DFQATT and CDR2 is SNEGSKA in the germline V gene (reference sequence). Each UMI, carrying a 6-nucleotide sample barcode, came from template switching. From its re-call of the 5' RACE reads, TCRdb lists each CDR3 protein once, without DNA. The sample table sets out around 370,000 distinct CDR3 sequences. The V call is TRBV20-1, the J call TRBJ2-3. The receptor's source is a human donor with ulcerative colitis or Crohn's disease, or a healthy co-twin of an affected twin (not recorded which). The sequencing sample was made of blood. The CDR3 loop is CSARASTSWDTQYF.